This TCR beta chain derives from a study of T cells after yellow fever vaccination. Whole-study results and caveats: FACS-sorted repertoires might harbor abundant contaminating clonotypes from the bulk population. Post-booster repertoires contained most primary-vaccination clones again (about 95% CD4, over 70% CD8).

Note on this clonotype: Antigen unknown.

Conversion of TCR transcripts into cDNA relied on 5'RACE template switching, which added a universal primer site and UMIs. TCRdb reprocessed the 5' RACE reads via MiXCR and lists one record per CDR3 protein. The sample lists 70,000 to 80,000 distinct CDR3 sequences; around 7% were seen once. Trimming left V 7 bases short and J 8 bases short, with 15 bases between. Germline CDR1 and CDR2: LNHDA and SQIVND (reference sequence). The CDR3 spans 13 residues. This clonotype was sampled from a man between 18 and 29 years old who received the YFV17D yellow fever vaccine. V usage is TRBV19 and J usage is TRBJ2-1; D possibly uses TRBD1 or TRBD2 (5 bases each). Sample: CD8+ T cells sorted from PBMCs, taken around 10 days after the first yellow fever vaccination. The CDR3 loop reads CASTGTPGHEQFF. DNA of the CDR3: TGTGCCAGTACCGGGACCCCAGGACATGAGCAGTTCTTC.